This is a list of T cell receptor beta chains from one sample in a study of Ad26.COV2.S vaccination and SARS-CoV-2 variants. Produced via immunoSEQ multiplex PCR; TCRdb's table is partial and in-frame only. Here the sample spans 300,000 to 400,000 clones, about 85% being singletons. The material sequenced was peripheral blood, taken in a trial of Ad26.COV2.S vaccine versus placebo. The receptors stem from a person aged 18-60 years who received the Ad26.COV2.S COVID-19 vaccine or a placebo. Each CDR3 is given with its conserved first and last residue. The D gene is left open where the match is weak. Clone size, where shown, is once, few, many, or a class for clones that have expanded.

cdr3_length	clone_size	v_call	j_call	d_call	cdr3_nt	cdr3_aa
17	-	TRBV9	TRBJ2-6	-	TGTGCCAGCAGCGTAGCTGAAGGGGCCGCCGCGGCCAACGTCCTGACTTTC	CASSVAEGAAAANVLTF
16	-	TRBV6-2/TRBV6-3	TRBJ2-1	TRBD1	TGTGCCAGCAGTTATGACAGGGTCAATCTCTACAATGAGCAGTTCTTC	CASSYDRVNLYNEQFF
11	-	TRBV4-3	TRBJ1-1	-	TGCGCCAGCAGCCAAGGTCTTGAAGCTTTCTTT	CASSQGLEAFF
18	-	TRBV15	TRBJ2-5	TRBD1	TGTGCCACCAGCATGAGCCCGGGACAGGGGTTATCATCGGAGACCCAGTACTTC	CATSMSPGQGLSSETQYF
14	few	TRBV7-6	TRBJ2-5	-	TGTGCCAGCAGCTTAGAGGGAGGGGGAGAGACCCAGTACTTC	CASSLEGGGETQYF
14	-	TRBV20-1	TRBJ1-5	-	TGCAGTGCTAGTCTTACAGGGCTCAATCAGCCCCAGCATTTT	CSASLTGLNQPQHF
13	-	TRBV7-2	TRBJ2-7	-	TGTGCCAGCAGCTTACGGGGCAACTACGAGCAGTACTTC	CASSLRGNYEQYF
15	-	TRBV11-2	TRBJ2-3	-	TGTGCCAGCACCCAAGGGACGAAAGGTGTGGATACGCAGTATTTT	CASTQGTKGVDTQYF
16	-	TRBV9	TRBJ2-1	TRBD1	TGTGCCAGCAGCCCAGGGACAGGGGGGCTTGGAGGTGAGCAGTTCTTC	CASSPGTGGLGGEQFF
18	-	TRBV7-9	TRBJ1-1	TRBD1	TGTGCCAGCAGCCGCCTATTGGACAGGACATCTTTGAACACTGAAGCTTTCTTT	CASSRLLDRTSLNTEAFF
18	-	TRBV15	TRBJ2-7	TRBD2	TGTGCCACCAGCAGGGCAAGGGGCGGGGGGACTTCTTCTTACGAGCAGTACTTC	CATSRARGGGTSSYEQYF
16	-	TRBV24-1	TRBJ2-3	-	TGTGCCACCAGTGATTACACAGGGTCGGGCACAGATACGCAGTATTTT	CATSDYTGSGTDTQYF
14	-	TRBV7-9	TRBJ1-5	-	TGTGCCAGCAGCTTAGACGGATTCAATCAGCCCCAGCATTTT	CASSLDGFNQPQHF
13	-	TRBV15	TRBJ2-3	-	TGTGCCACCAGCAGAGATCCGGGAGATACGCAGTATTTT	CATSRDPGDTQYF
12	-	TRBV29-1	TRBJ2-5	-	TGCAGCGCCCAGAGGTCTCAAGAGACCCAGTACTTC	CSAQRSQETQYF
16	-	TRBV28	TRBJ2-1	TRBD1	TGTGCCAGCAGTTTACAGGGGGCCCTAACCTACAATGAGCAGTTCTTC	CASSLQGALTYNEQFF
15	-	TRBV3-1/TRBV3-2	TRBJ2-7	TRBD2	TGTGCCAGCAGCCCGTCAGCGGGGGGTTCCTACGAGCAGTACTTC	CASSPSAGGSYEQYF
17	-	TRBV7-8	TRBJ2-7	-	TGTGCCAGCAGCTTAGGTCCCAGGGGGGACAGAGCCTACGAGCAGTACTTC	CASSLGPRGDRAYEQYF
14	-	TRBV6-2/TRBV6-3	TRBJ2-7	-	TGTGCCAGCAGTTACACAGGGCTCGTCGAAGGGCAGTACTTC	CASSYTGLVEGQYF
13	-	TRBV5-4	TRBJ2-7	-	TGTGCCAGCAGCCGGGACTGGGCCTACGAGCAGTACTTC	CASSRDWAYEQYF
14	-	TRBV9	TRBJ1-6	TRBD1	TGTGCCAGCAGCGCGACAGGGAGGAATTCACCCCTCCACTTT	CASSATGRNSPLHF
21	-	TRBV19	TRBJ2-1	TRBD2	TGTGCCAGTAGTAGCGGCGGAAGAGGACTAGCGGAGAACAGACGAACTAATGAGCAGTTCTTC	CASSSGGRGLAENRRTNEQFF
17	-	TRBV19	TRBJ1-1	TRBD1	TGTGCCAGTAGTATAAGGAGGACAGGGGAAATGAACACTGAAGCTTTCTTT	CASSIRRTGEMNTEAFF
15	-	TRBV5-5	TRBJ2-2	TRBD2	TGTGCCAGCAGCTTGCGGCTAGCGGTCGCCGGGGAGCTGTTTTTT	CASSLRLAVAGELFF
13	few	TRBV9	TRBJ1-5	-	TGTGCCAGCAGCGTATATAGCAATCAGCCCCAGCATTTT	CASSVYSNQPQHF
14	once	TRBV27	TRBJ2-7	-	TGTGCCAGCAGTCCGGTACAGGGTGTTACCGAGCAGTACTTC	CASSPVQGVTEQYF
15	-	TRBV15	TRBJ1-5	-	TGTGCCACCAGCACCGGGACCGGGCCTAATCAGCCCCAGCATTTT	CATSTGTGPNQPQHF
15	-	TRBV6-5	TRBJ1-2	-	TGTGCCAGCAGTTACAGCCCTGCTGTGGGGGTCGGCTACACCTTC	CASSYSPAVGVGYTF
13	-	TRBV19	TRBJ2-2	-	TGTGCCAGTAGTATTAGAGAGGCCGGGGAGCTGTTTTTT	CASSIREAGELFF
15	-	TRBV30	TRBJ2-3	-	TGTGCCTGGAGTCTGCTAGCGATTAGCACAGATACGCAGTATTTT	CAWSLLAISTDTQYF
16	-	TRBV10-2	TRBJ2-1	-	TGCGCCAGCAGTGAGTCGGGGCAAGTTCGTTACAATGAGCAGTTCTTC	CASSESGQVRYNEQFF
13	-	TRBV4-3	TRBJ2-5	-	TGCGCCAGCAGCCAAGATAAGTCCGAGACCCAGTACTTC	CASSQDKSETQYF
14	-	TRBV6-5	TRBJ1-6	TRBD1	TGTGCCAGCAATTTGGGACAGGGAGATTCACCCCTCCACTTT	CASNLGQGDSPLHF
15	few	TRBV16	TRBJ1-6	TRBD1	TGTGCCAGCACCAAAGGACAGGGGACTAATTCACCCCTCCACTTT	CASTKGQGTNSPLHF
13	-	TRBV6-2/TRBV6-3	TRBJ2-3	TRBD1	TGTGCCAGCAGTGACAGGGGGCCAAATACGCAGTATTTT	CASSDRGPNTQYF
14	-	TRBV15	TRBJ2-3	-	TGTGCCACCAGCAGAGTGGACAGCACAGATACGCAGTATTTT	CATSRVDSTDTQYF